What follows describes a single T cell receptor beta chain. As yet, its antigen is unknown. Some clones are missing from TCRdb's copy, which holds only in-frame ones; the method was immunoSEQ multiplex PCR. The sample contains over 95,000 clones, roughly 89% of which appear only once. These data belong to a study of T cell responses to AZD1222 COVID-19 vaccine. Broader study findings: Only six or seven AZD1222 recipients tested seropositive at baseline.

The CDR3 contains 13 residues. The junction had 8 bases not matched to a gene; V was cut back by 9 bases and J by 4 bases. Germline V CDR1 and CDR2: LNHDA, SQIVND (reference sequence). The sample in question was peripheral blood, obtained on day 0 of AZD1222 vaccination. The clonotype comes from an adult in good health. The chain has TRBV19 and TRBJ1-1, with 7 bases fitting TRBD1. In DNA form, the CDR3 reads TGTGCCAGCCAGCCCCCAGGGGGCACTGAAGCTTTCTTT. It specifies CASQPPGGTEAFF.